The clone carrying this T cell receptor (beta chain) was seen only a few times. PCR involved 60 Vbeta and 13 Jbeta primers. The protocol was immunoSEQ multiplex PCR, while the TCRdb copy is restricted to in-frame clones and leaves out a portion. The table shows about 130,000 clones, with 81% occurring only once. This sample is drawn from a study of cytomegalovirus exposure and HLA in healthy donors. The sequence was collected from a young man in good health and CMV-seronegative. Sequenced sample: PBMCs.

The CDR3 DNA sequence: TGCAGCGTATCGGGACTAGCGGGGATTTTCTCCTACAATGAGCAGTTCTTC. The encoded protein is CSVSGLAGIFSYNEQFF. The rearrangement uses TRBV29-1 and TRBJ2-1; 13 bases match TRBD2. J was trimmed by 0 bases and V by 6 bases; bases with no gene match: 8. The CDR3 totals 17 residues. CDR1 and CDR2 from the germline V gene are SQVTM and ANQGSEA.